The clone carrying this T cell receptor beta chain was counted between two and nine times. Germline V gene data show CDR1 as SGHNT and CDR2 as YENEEA. The CDR3 has 17 amino acids. Between the trimmed V and J ends, which lost 0 bases and 7 bases, there was a span of 19 bases. The sample comes from a study of blood T cell repertoires in COVID-19. Study-level information: Acute and convalescent COVID-19 specimens originated in the United States, Italy and Spain. Nucleic acid was either cDNA or gDNA, and it came from T cells, B-cell-depleted T cells, or PBMCs.

Original processing methods: Using reference gene primer amplification, nucleated cell counts were estimated. Some clones are missing from TCRdb's copy, which holds only in-frame ones; the method was immunoSEQ multiplex PCR. V and J calls plus clone size are reproduced from that table; the DNA served to infer D and trimming. The sample shows about 140,000 clones, approximately 88% of them seen only once. V and J are TRBV11-3 and TRBJ2-1, with D uncertain. What was sequenced was peripheral blood. This receptor was identified in a human donor in a cohort sampled during active COVID-19. The CDR3, as DNA: TGTGCCAGCAGCTTAGATTGGAACTACGGCCAACGGAATGAGCAGTTCTTC. Its protein is CASSLDWNYGQRNEQFF. Complete variable domain (other parts from reference TRBV11-3 and TRBJ2-1): EAGVVQSPRYKIIEKKQPVAFWCNPISGHNTLYWYLQNLGQGPELLIRYENEEAVDDSQLPKDRFSAERLKGVDSTLKIQPAELGDSAVYLCASSLDWNYGQRNEQFFGPGTRLTVL.